Below, 31 T cell receptor beta chains from the same sample are listed, as sequenced in a study of shared clonotypes between healthy human individuals. Sequencing was performed with immunoSEQ multiplex PCR; in TCRdb, only in-frame clones are kept and a portion is missing. This table holds hundreds of thousands of clones, 96% found once. The sample was naive CD4+ T cells sorted from blood. As for subset: CD45RA+ positively selected. These TCRs come from a woman aged 25 to 45 in good health.

The rearrangement uses TRBV2 and TRBJ1-2; tentative D call: TRBD1 (6 bases). V was cut by 3 bases and J by 4 bases, with 15 bases left in between. This CDR3 is 15 amino acids long. Looked up from germline, CDR1 is SNHLY and CDR2 is FYNNEI. DNA for the CDR3: TGTGCCAGCAGTGACCGGGTCAGGGGCGTCTATGGCTACACCTTC. It specifies CASSDRVRGVYGYTF.

J is TRBJ1-3 and V is TRBV11-2; maybe TRBD1 (6 bases). Germline V gives CDR1 SGHAT, CDR2 FQNNGV. This CDR3 is 15 amino acids long. V was shortened by 4 bases and J by 4 bases, with 14 bases between the two germline ends. The CDR3 region has the DNA TGTGCCAGCAGCTCAAATACAGGGCCAGGAAACACCATATATTTT. This codes for CASSSNTGPGNTIYF.

The chain uses TRBV28 and TRBJ2-7; TRBD1 is a possible D gene (6 bases). V shed 4 bases and J shed 3 bases, with 13 bases lying between them. The CDR3 is made up of 14 amino acids. Per germline, CDR1 MDHEN and CDR2 SYDVKM. CDR3 DNA sequence: TGTGCCAGCAGTTCCGGGACAAAGTTCTACGAGCAGTACTTC. Residues: CASSSGTKFYEQYF.

V is TRBV18 and J is TRBJ1-2; D remains ambiguous. The CDR3 contains 16 residues. Per germline, CDR1 KGHSH and CDR2 LQKENI. The germline V and J ends were trimmed by 0 bases and 9 bases, with 20 bases remaining between them. The CDR3: CASSPPGRIGSMRYTF. The CDR3 DNA is TGTGCCAGCTCACCACCAGGCAGGATCGGAAGCATGCGCTACACCTTC.

The rearrangement joins TRBV11-2 to TRBJ2-5, with 11 bases that match TRBD2. CDR1 is SGHAT and CDR2 is FQNNGV in the germline V gene. Unmatched junction bases numbered 7, after V lost 5 bases and J lost 2 bases. CDR3 length equals 16 residues. CDR3 sequence (DNA): TGTGCCAGCAGCCCCCGACTAGCGGGACGACAAGAGACCCAGTACTTC. Protein sequence: CASSPRLAGRQETQYF.

The chain recombines TRBV4-1 with TRBJ2-1; TRBD2 matches 10 bases. Germline V gene lookup returns CDR1 MGHRA and CDR2 YSYEKL. The CDR3 extends over 17 amino acids. Unmatched junction bases numbered 8, after V lost 5 bases and J lost 1 base. CDR3 coding DNA: TGCGCCAGCAGCTCGAGTTCTAGCGGGAGATCCTACAATGAGCAGTTCTTC. Protein: CASSSSSSGRSYNEQFF.

The chain joins TRBV7-2 to TRBJ2-7; D possibly corresponds to TRBD1 (6 bases). The CDR3 runs to 16 residues. Trimming left V 0 bases short and J 0 bases short, with 12 bases between. Germline loops: CDR1 SGHTA, CDR2 FQGNSA. CDR3 nucleotides: TGTGCCAGCAGCTTAGCGGCTACAGGGAGCTCCTACGAGCAGTACTTC. It codes for CASSLAATGSSYEQYF.

This sequence joins TRBV7-9 and TRBJ1-1, with TRBD1 matching over 7 bases. The trim removed 5 bases at V and 5 bases at J, leaving 5 bases unmatched. The CDR3 is 13 residues long. Germline V lookup: CDR1 SEHNR, CDR2 FQNEAQ (reference sequence). The CDR3 coding sequence is TGTGCCAGCAGCATGTACAGGGGTACTGAAGCTTTCTTT. Protein sequence: CASSMYRGTEAFF.

J is TRBJ2-5 and V is TRBV29-1; TRBD2 matches at 9 bases. Germline V gene sequence: CDR1 SQVTM, CDR2 ANQGSEA. The CDR3 totals 13 residues. Unmatched junction bases numbered 5, after V lost 4 bases and J lost 5 bases. CDR3 DNA: TGCAGCGTTGCTCGCGGGAGGGAGGAGACCCAGTACTTC. Translating gives CSVARGREETQYF.

Concerning this clone itself: This specimen includes other DNA sequences encoding the same CDR3. The V and J genes are TRBV11-2 and TRBJ1-1; D might be TRBD1 (5 bases). V was shortened by 0 bases and J by 6 bases, with 5 bases between the two germline ends. CDR1 SGHAT and CDR2 FQNNGV come from the germline V gene. CDR3 size: 12 residues. The CDR3 DNA reads as TGTGCCAGCAGCTTAGAAGGGGCTGAAGCTTTCTTT. Its protein product is CASSLEGAEAFF. Complete variable domain (other parts from reference TRBV11-2 and TRBJ1-1): EAGVAQSPRYKIIEKRQSVAFWCNPISGHATLYWYQQILGQGPKLLIQFQNNGVVDDSQLPKDRFSAERLKGVDSTLKIQPAKLEDSAVYLCASSLEGAEAFFGQGTRLTVV.

This chain links TRBV6-6 with TRBJ1-1, with TRBD1 matching 11 bases. V shed 5 bases and J 4 bases; nucleotides not matched to a gene: 9. CDR1 MNHNY and CDR2 SVGAGI come from the germline V gene (reference sequence). The CDR3 extends over 16 amino acids. CDR3 amino acids: CASSTSGTGGRTEAFF. For the CDR3, the DNA is TGTGCCAGCAGTACCTCCGGGACAGGGGGTCGCACTGAAGCTTTCTTT.

V and J are TRBV12-5 and TRBJ2-1; D assignment may be TRBD1 or TRBD2 (5 bases each). From germline, CDR1 is LGHNT and CDR2 FRNRAP. Trimming removed 5 bases at V and 5 bases at J, with 13 bases between. The CDR3 runs 14 residues. CDR3 DNA sequence: TGTGCTAGTGGTCGGGACCGAAAAAACAATGAGCAGTTCTTC. Its protein product is CASGRDRKNNEQFF. Drawing the rest from reference TRBV12-5 and TRBJ2-1, the complete variable domain is DARVTQTPRHKVTEMGQEVTMRCQPILGHNTVFWYRQTMMQGLELLAYFRNRAPLDDSGMPKDRFSAEMPDATLATLKIQPSEPRDSAVYFCASGRDRKNNEQFFGPGTRLTVL.

The chain is built from TRBV28 and TRBJ1-5; 10 bases map to TRBD1. The CDR3 totals 16 residues. Germline V gene lookup returns CDR1 MDHEN and CDR2 SYDVKM. The J segment lost 6 bases and the V segment lost 2 bases, leaving 7 bases of the junction unmatched. CDR3 sequence reads: CASSLDPRTGGQPQHF. The CDR3 nucleotides are TGTGCCAGCAGTTTAGACCCCCGGACAGGGGGTCAGCCCCAGCATTTT.

V gene TRBV28 combines with J gene TRBJ2-6, with no clear D. This CDR3 is 16 amino acids long. V lost 5 bases, J lost 0 bases, and 11 bases lay in between. The germline gives CDR1 MDHEN, CDR2 SYDVKM. The DNA for the CDR3 is TGTGCCAGCAGTCCCCCCCGGAACTCTGGGGCCAACGTCCTGACTTTC. This codes for CASSPPRNSGANVLTF.

V usage is TRBV5-5 and J usage is TRBJ2-1; 9 bases are a match to TRBD2. The CDR3 runs to 16 residues. Trimming took 2 bases from V and 1 from J; bases not matched to a gene: 4. Germline V gives CDR1 SGHKS, CDR2 YYEKEE (reference sequence). Written as DNA, the CDR3 is TGTGCCAGCAGCTTCGCTAGCGGGACTTCCTACAATGAGCAGTTCTTC. Its protein is CASSFASGTSYNEQFF.

The chain uses TRBV29-1 and TRBJ2-7, with 8 bases that match TRBD2. There are 13 residues in the CDR3. Trimming at V came to 6 bases and at J to 5 bases, leaving 9 bases not matched to a gene. Per the germline V gene, CDR1 is SQVTM and CDR2 is ANQGSEA. The CDR3 coding sequence is TGCAGCGTAAGCGGGAGACTCTTTGACGAGCAGTACTTC. Encoded protein: CSVSGRLFDEQYF.

The chain couples TRBV11-2 to TRBJ2-7; 7 bases agree with TRBD2. Germline assignment: CDR1 SGHAT and CDR2 FQNNGV. The CDR3 runs to 14 residues. Trimming at V came to 2 bases and at J to 4 bases, leaving 5 bases not matched to a gene. CDR3 bases: TGTGCCAGCAGCTTACGGCGGGAGCGATACGAGCAGTACTTC. Its translation: CASSLRRERYEQYF.

The gene calls are TRBV30 and TRBJ1-2; TRBD1 is a possible D gene (6 bases). CDR3 length: 11 amino acids. The V end was cut by 8 bases, the J end by 4 bases, with 11 bases between. The V gene's germline CDR1 is GTSNPN and CDR2 SVGIG (reference sequence). The CDR3 region has the DNA TGTGCCAGAGACAGGAGCTATGGCTACACCTTC. Its translation is CARDRSYGYTF.

The V gene is TRBV5-1, the J gene TRBJ2-3, with 7 positions matching TRBD1. Trimming cost V 4 bases and J 2 bases; bases outside gene matches: 4. The germline V gene encodes CDR1 SGHRS and CDR2 YFSETQ. This CDR3 is 14 amino acids long. The CDR3 protein is CASSPDRPTDTQYF. As DNA, the CDR3 is TGCGCCAGCAGCCCGGACAGGCCCACAGATACGCAGTATTTT.

This sequence joins TRBV28 and TRBJ2-5; 8 bases map to TRBD2. In germline, CDR1 is MDHEN, CDR2 SYDVKM. The CDR3 spans 11 residues. The V gene end was trimmed by 3 bases and the J gene end by 11 bases; junction bases not matched to a gene: 2. CDR3 sequence reads: CASSFSGEQYF. Here the CDR3 DNA reads TGTGCCAGCAGTTTTAGCGGGGAGCAGTACTTC.

The chain carries TRBV19 and TRBJ2-3; 8 bases are a match to TRBD1. The CDR3 is made up of 15 amino acids. CDR1 and CDR2 from the germline V gene are LNHDA and SQIVND (reference sequence). Trimming at V came to 2 bases and at J to 0 bases, leaving 1 base not matched to a gene. CDR3 in DNA: TGTGCCAGTAGTATACAGGGGGCGAGCACAGATACGCAGTATTTT. Amino acid sequence: CASSIQGASTDTQYF.

The rearrangement links TRBV29-1 to TRBJ2-7, with no clear D. Trimming cost V 0 bases and J 2 bases, with 11 bases left between them. Per the germline V gene, CDR1 is SQVTM and CDR2 is ANQGSEA. This CDR3 comprises 14 residues. CDR3 sequence reads: CSVEEHGPPYEQYF. The CDR3 DNA follows: TGCAGCGTTGAAGAACATGGTCCTCCCTACGAGCAGTACTTC.

V usage is TRBV5-1 and J usage is TRBJ2-3, with D possibly matching TRBD2 (6 bases). Germline V CDR1 and CDR2: SGHRS, YFSETQ. CDR3 size: 15 residues. V was clipped by 4 bases and J by 3 bases, with 15 bases between them. In DNA, the CDR3 is TGCGCCAGCAGCCTGAATTCGGGGGAAACAGATACGCAGTATTTT. This codes for CASSLNSGETDTQYF.

The CDR3 nucleotides are TGTGCCAGCAGTCCCCGGGCAGGGGCGAGGTACGAGCAGTACTTC. This translates into CASSPRAGARYEQYF. V usage is TRBV27 and J usage is TRBJ2-7; D is perhaps TRBD1 (6 bases). Trimming took off 5 bases at V and 4 bases at J, with 18 bases between the two ends. The CDR3 consists of 15 residues. Germline assignment: CDR1 MNHEY and CDR2 SMNVEV (reference sequence).

The chain combines TRBV18 with TRBJ1-1, with D maybe TRBD1 (5 bases). Trimming cost V 3 bases and J 1 base, with 12 bases left between them. The CDR3 totals 15 residues. Germline lookup yields CDR1 KGHSH and CDR2 LQKENI. CDR3 amino acids: CASSPQETGNTEAFF. CDR3 nucleotide sequence: TGTGCCAGCTCACCGCAAGAAACAGGGAACACTGAAGCTTTCTTT.

The chain recombines TRBV30 with TRBJ2-1, with TRBD2 identical over 10 bases. The germline gives CDR1 GTSNPN, CDR2 SVGIG (reference sequence). CDR3 size: 14 residues. V dropped 8 bases and J dropped 2; count of bases not matched to a gene: 6. CDR3 sequence: CAHEGLATYNEQFF. DNA of the CDR3: TGTGCCCATGAGGGACTAGCGACCTACAATGAGCAGTTCTTC.

The chain carries TRBV7-9 and TRBJ2-1, with 8 bases aligning to TRBD2. The germline gives CDR1 SEHNR, CDR2 FQNEAQ (reference sequence). J gave up 9 bases and V 0 bases, and 1 base lay outside the gene matches. This CDR3 spans 13 amino acids. The CDR3 sequence: CASSLALAGEQFF. CDR3 DNA: TGTGCCAGCAGCTTAGCGCTAGCGGGTGAGCAGTTCTTC.

This sequence joins TRBV14 and TRBJ1-1; D not certain. From germline, CDR1 is SGHDN and CDR2 FVKESK. V lost 2 bases and J 4 bases, leaving 11 bases between the germline ends. This CDR3 has 14 residues. The CDR3 here is CASSQMGTGTEAFF. CDR3 sequence (DNA): TGTGCCAGCAGCCAAATGGGTACCGGCACTGAAGCTTTCTTT.

The V call is TRBV19, the J call TRBJ1-2; the D gene is possibly TRBD1 (5 bases). Germline lookup yields CDR1 LNHDA and CDR2 SQIVND (reference sequence). CDR3 length: 17 amino acids. Deletions cut 1 base from V and 0 bases from J, with 15 bases between. CDR3 in amino acids: CASSIVPSDSANYGYTF. The CDR3 DNA is TGTGCCAGTAGTATAGTTCCATCCGACAGCGCTAACTATGGCTACACCTTC.

V and J are TRBV5-1 and TRBJ2-7, with 9 bases identical to TRBD1. CDR3 length: 16 amino acids. Germline V gene data show CDR1 as SGHRS and CDR2 as YFSETQ. Trimming removed 4 bases from V and 0 bases from J; junction bases left unmatched: 8. As DNA, the CDR3 is TGCGCCAGCAGCCCTCGGACAGGGGTTGTCTCCTACGAGCAGTACTTC. Protein product: CASSPRTGVVSYEQYF.

The chain links TRBV25-1 to TRBJ1-1; 8 positions match TRBD1. Germline lookup yields CDR1 MGHDK and CDR2 SYGVNS. Trimming at V came to 4 bases and at J to 4 bases, leaving 8 bases not matched to a gene. The CDR3 runs to 15 residues. The CDR3 bases are TGTGCCAGCAGTGCCACCCCCACAGGGGGCACTGAAGCTTTCTTT. Translated: CASSATPTGGTEAFF.